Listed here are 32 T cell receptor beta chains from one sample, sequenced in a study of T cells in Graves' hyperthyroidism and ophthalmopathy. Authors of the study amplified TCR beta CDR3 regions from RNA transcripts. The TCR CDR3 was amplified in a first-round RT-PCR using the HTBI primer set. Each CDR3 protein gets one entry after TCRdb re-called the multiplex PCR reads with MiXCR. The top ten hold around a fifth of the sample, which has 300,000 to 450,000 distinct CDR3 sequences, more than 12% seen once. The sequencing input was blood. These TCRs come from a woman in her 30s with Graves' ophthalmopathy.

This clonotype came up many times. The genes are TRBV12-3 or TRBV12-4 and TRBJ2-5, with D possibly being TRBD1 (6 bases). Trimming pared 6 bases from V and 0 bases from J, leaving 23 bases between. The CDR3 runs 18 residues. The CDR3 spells CASSPLLGVTGHQETQYF. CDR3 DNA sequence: TGTGCCAGCAGCCCATTATTAGGGGTCACAGGGCACCAAGAGACCCAGTACTTC.

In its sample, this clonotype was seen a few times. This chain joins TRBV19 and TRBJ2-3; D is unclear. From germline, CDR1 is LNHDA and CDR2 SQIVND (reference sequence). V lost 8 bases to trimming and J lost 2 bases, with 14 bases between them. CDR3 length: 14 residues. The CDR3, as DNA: TGTGCCAGTGCTACAGTACCGCTCACAGATACGCAGTATTTT. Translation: CASATVPLTDTQYF.

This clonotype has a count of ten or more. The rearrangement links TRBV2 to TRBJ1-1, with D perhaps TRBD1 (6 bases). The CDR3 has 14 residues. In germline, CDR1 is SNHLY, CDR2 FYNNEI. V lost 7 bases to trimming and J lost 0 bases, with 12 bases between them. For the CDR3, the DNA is TGTGCCAGCACTGGACAGCCCATGAACACTGAAGCTTTCTTT. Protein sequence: CASTGQPMNTEAFF.

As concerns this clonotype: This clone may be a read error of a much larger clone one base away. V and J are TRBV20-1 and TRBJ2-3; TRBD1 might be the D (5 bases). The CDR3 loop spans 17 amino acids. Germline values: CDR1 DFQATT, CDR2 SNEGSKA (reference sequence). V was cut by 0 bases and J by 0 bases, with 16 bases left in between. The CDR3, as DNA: TGCAGTGCTAGAGATCTCTGGGCAGGACATAGCACAGATACGCAGTATTTT. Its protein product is CSARDLWAGHSTDTQYF.

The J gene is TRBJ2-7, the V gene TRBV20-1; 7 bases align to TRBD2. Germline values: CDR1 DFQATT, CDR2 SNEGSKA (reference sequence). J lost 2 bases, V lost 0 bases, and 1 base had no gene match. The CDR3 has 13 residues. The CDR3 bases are TGCAGTGCTAGAGACCTAGCGGCCTACGAGCAGTACTTC. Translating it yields CSARDLAAYEQYF.

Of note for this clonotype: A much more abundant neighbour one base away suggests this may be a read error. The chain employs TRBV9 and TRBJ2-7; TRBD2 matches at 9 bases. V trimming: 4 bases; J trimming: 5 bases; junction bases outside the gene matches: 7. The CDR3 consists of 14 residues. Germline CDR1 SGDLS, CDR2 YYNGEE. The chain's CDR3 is CASSTRLAVDEQYF. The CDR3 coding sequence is TGTGCCAGCAGCACAAGACTAGCGGTAGACGAGCAGTACTTC.

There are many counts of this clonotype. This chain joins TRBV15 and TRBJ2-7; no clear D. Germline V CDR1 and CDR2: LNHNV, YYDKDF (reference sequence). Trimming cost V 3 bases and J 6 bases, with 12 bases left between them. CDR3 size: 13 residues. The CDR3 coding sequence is TGTGCCACCAGCAGGTACCAGGCCTCCGAGCAGTACTTC. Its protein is CATSRYQASEQYF.

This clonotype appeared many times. CDR3: CASSLIPGQGVSVNQPQHF. DNA of the CDR3: TGTGCCAGCAGCTTAATTCCGGGACAGGGGGTTTCGGTAAATCAGCCCCAGCATTTT. V usage is TRBV11-2 and J usage is TRBJ1-5; 11 bases align to TRBD1. J gave up 4 bases and V 2 bases, and 13 bases lay outside the gene matches. Germline-derived CDR1 and CDR2 are SGHAT and FQNNGV. This CDR3 is built from 19 residues.

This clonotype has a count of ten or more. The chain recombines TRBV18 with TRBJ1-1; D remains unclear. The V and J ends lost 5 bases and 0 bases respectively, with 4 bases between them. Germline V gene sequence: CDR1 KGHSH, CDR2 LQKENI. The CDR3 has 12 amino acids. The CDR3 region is CASSAMNTEAFF. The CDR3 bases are TGTGCCAGCTCAGCGATGAACACTGAAGCTTTCTTT.

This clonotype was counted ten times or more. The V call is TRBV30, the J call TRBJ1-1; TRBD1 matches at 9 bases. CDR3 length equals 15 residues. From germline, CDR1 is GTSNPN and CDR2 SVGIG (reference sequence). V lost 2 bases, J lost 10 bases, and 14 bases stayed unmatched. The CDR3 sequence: CAWSLQAGTGIRAFF. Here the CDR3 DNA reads TGTGCCTGGAGTCTCCAAGCCGGGACAGGGATCAGAGCTTTCTTT.

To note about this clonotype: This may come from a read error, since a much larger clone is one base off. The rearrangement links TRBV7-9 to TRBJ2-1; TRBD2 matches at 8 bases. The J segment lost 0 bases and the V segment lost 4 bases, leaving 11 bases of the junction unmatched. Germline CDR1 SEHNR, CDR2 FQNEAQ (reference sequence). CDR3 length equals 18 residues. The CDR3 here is CASSSPQTGTSSYNEQFF. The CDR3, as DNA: TGTGCCAGCAGCTCCCCCCAAACCGGGACTAGCTCCTACAATGAGCAGTTCTTC.

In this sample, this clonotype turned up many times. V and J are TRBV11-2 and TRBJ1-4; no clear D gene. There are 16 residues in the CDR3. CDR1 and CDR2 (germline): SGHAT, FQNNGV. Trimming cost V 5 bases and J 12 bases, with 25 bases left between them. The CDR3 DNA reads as TGTGCCAGCAGCCCACGAGGATTTCAGCGGCAGTCAGAACTGTTTTTT. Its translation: CASSPRGFQRQSELFF.

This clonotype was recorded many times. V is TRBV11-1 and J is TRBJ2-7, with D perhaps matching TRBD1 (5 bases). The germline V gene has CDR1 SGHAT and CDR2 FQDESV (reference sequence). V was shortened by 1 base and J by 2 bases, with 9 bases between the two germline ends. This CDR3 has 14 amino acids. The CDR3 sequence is CASSLGPGTYEQYF. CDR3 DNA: TGTGCCAGCAGCTTAGGTCCAGGGACCTACGAGCAGTACTTC.

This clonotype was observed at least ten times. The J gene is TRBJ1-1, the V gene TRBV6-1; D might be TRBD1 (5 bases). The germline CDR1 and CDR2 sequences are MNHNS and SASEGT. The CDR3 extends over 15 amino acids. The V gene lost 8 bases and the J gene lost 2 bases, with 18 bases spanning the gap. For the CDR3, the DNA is TGTGCCAGCTCCACCATTCCAGGGCGTAACACTGAAGCTTTCTTT. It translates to CASSTIPGRNTEAFF.

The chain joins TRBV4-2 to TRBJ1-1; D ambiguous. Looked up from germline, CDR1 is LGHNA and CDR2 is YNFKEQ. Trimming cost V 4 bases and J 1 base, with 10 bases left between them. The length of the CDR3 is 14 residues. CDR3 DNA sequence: TGTGCCAGCAGCCCCCAAGAGGCGAACACTGAAGCTTTCTTT. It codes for CASSPQEANTEAFF.

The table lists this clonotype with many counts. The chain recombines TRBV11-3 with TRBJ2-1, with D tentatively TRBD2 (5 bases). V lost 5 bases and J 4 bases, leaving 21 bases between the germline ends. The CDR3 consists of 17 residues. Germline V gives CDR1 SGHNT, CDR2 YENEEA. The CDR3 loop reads CASSMRGITAAYNEQFF. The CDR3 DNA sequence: TGTGCCAGCAGCATGAGAGGGATCACAGCGGCATACAATGAGCAGTTCTTC. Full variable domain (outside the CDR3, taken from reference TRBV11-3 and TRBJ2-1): EAGVVQSPRYKIIEKKQPVAFWCNPISGHNTLYWYLQNLGQGPELLIRYENEEAVDDSQLPKDRFSAERLKGVDSTLKIQPAELGDSAVYLCASSMRGITAAYNEQFFGPGTRLTVL.

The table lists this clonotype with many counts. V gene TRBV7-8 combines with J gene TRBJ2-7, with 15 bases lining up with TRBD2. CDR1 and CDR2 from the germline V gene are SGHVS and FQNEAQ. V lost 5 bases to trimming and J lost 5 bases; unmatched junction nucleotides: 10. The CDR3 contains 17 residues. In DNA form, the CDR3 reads TGTGCCAGCAGCGGGGGACTAGCGGGGGGTCCCAGAAACGAGCAGTACTTC. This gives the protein CASSGGLAGGPRNEQYF.

CDR3 nucleotides: TGTGCCTGGAGCAGGGGCTCTGAAGCTTTCTTT. It codes for CAWSRGSEAFF. The genes are TRBV30 and TRBJ1-1, with D tentatively TRBD1 (6 bases). In germline, CDR1 is GTSNPN, CDR2 SVGIG (reference sequence). The V and J ends lost 3 bases and 6 bases respectively, with 8 bases between them. CDR3 length equals 11 residues.

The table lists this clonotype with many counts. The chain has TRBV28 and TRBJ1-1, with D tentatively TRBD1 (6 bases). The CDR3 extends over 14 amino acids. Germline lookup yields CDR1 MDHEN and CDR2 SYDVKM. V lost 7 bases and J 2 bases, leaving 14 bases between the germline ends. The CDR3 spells CASTLGGLNTEAFF. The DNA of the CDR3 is TGTGCCAGCACCCTGGGGGGGCTCAACACTGAAGCTTTCTTT.

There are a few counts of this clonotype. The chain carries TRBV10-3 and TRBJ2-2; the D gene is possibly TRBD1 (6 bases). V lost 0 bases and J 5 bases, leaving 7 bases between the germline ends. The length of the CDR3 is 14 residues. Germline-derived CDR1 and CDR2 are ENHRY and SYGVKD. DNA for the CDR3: TGTGCCATCAGTGAGTCAGGGGGTACCGGGGAGCTGTTTTTT. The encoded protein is CAISESGGTGELFF.

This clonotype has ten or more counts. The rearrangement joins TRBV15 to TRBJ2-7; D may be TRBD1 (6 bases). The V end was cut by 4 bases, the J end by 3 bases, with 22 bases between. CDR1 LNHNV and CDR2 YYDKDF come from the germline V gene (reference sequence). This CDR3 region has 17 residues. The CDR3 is CATSISPSDRLNYEQYF. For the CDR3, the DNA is TGTGCCACCAGCATATCACCTAGTGACAGGCTAAACTACGAGCAGTACTTC.

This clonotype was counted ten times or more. CDR3 amino acids: CASSSPGTSVPQYF. CDR3 sequence (DNA): TGTGCCAGCAGTTCTCCCGGGACAAGCGTGCCCCAGTACTTC. V gene TRBV28 combines with J gene TRBJ2-5, with a tentative D call TRBD1 (6 bases). V was trimmed by 4 bases and J by 9 bases, leaving 18 bases between them. CDR3 length: 14 amino acids. Germline CDR1 is MDHEN and CDR2 is SYDVKM.

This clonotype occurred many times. CDR3: CSATEGRRVREQYF. For the CDR3, the DNA is TGCAGCGCCACGGAAGGACGTAGGGTCCGCGAGCAGTACTTC. V is TRBV29-1 and J is TRBJ2-7; D not certain. Between the trimmed V and J ends, which lost 7 bases and 6 bases, there was a span of 22 bases. CDR3 length: 14 residues. In germline, CDR1 is SQVTM, CDR2 ANQGSEA.

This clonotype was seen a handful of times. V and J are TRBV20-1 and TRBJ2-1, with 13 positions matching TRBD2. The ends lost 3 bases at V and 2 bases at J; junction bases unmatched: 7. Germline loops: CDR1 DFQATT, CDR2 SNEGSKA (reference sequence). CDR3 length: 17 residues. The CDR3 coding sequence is TGCAGTGCTAGGGGACTAGCGGGGAGATCAGCCTACAATGAGCAGTTCTTC. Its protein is CSARGLAGRSAYNEQFF.

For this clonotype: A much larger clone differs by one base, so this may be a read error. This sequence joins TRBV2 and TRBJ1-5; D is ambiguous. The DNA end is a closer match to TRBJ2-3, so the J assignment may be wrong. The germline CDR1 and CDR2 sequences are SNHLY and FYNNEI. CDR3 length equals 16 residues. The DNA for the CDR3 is TGTGCCAGCAGTCCCCGGGCCGCAGTAGGCAATCAGCCCCAGTATTTT. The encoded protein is CASSPRAAVGNQPQYF.

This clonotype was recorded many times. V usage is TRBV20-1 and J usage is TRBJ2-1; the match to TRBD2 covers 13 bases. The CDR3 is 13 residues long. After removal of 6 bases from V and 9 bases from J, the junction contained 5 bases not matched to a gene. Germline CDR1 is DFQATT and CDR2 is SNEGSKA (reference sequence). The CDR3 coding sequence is TGCAGTGCCCCACTAGCGGGGGGGCTTGAGCAGTTCTTC. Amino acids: CSAPLAGGLEQFF.

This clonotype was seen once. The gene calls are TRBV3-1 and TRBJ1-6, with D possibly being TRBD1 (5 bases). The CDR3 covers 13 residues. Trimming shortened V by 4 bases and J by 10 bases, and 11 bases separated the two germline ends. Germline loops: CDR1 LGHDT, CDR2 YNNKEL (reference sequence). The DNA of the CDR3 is TGTGCCAGCAGCCCCCACAGGATCTCACCCCTCCACTTT. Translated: CASSPHRISPLHF.

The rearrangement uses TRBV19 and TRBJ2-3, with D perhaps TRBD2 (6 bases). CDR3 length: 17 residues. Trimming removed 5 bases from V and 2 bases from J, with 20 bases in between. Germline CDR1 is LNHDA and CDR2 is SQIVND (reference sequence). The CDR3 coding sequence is TGTGCCAGTAGTTATTCCGGGCGCGGGACGCACACAGATACGCAGTATTTT. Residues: CASSYSGRGTHTDTQYF.

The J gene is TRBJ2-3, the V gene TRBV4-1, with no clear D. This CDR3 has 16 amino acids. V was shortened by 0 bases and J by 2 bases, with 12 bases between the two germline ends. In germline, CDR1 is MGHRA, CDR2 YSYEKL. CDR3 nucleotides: TGCGCCAGCAGCCAAGAAGAGGTGGGCTTCACAGATACGCAGTATTTT. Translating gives CASSQEEVGFTDTQYF.

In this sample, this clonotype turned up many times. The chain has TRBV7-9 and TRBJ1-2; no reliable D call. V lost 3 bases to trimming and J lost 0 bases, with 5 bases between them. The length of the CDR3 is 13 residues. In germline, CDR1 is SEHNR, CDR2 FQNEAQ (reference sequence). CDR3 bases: TGTGCCAGCAGCTTCACGTCTAACTATGGCTACACCTTC. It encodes CASSFTSNYGYTF.

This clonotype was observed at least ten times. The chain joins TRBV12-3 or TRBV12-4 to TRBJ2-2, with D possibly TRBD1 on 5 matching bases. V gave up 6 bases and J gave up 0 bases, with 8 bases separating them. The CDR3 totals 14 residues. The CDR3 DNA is TGTGCCAGCAGAAGGGGCGCGAACACCGGGGAGCTGTTTTTT. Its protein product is CASRRGANTGELFF.

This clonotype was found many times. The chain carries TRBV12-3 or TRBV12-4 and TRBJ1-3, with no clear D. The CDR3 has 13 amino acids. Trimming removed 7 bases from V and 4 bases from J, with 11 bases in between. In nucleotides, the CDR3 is TGTGCCAGCAATGAGAAAACGGGAAACACCATATATTTT. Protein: CASNEKTGNTIYF.